The 2 T cell receptor beta chains below were found in one sample sequenced in a study of blood T cell repertoires in COVID-19. Data came from immunoSEQ multiplex PCR; TCRdb stores just in-frame clones and leaves some out. The data contain roughly 110,000 clones, roughly 88% of them singletons. Material for sequencing was peripheral blood. Every receptor here comes from a woman aged 70 to 79 who had recovered from COVID-19.

The J gene is TRBJ2-7, the V gene TRBV5-1, with 9 bases matching TRBD1. Looked up from germline, CDR1 is SGHRS and CDR2 is YFSETQ. This CDR3 comprises 13 residues. After removal of 0 bases from V and 6 bases from J, the junction contained 1 base not matched to a gene. Here the CDR3 DNA reads TGCGCCAGCAGCTTGGGACAGGGGGGCGAGCAGTACTTC. It is translated as CASSLGQGGEQYF.

The chain couples TRBV10-3 to TRBJ1-6; TRBD1 agrees at 7 bases. V trimming: 10 bases; J trimming: 8 bases; junction bases outside the gene matches: 20. The CDR3 sequence is 17 residues long. Germline V lookup: CDR1 ENHRY, CDR2 SYGVKD. CDR3 bases: TGTGCCACCCTGACAGGGCCACCCGGAGGAGTGGATTCACCCCTCCACTTT. This codes for CATLTGPPGGVDSPLHF.